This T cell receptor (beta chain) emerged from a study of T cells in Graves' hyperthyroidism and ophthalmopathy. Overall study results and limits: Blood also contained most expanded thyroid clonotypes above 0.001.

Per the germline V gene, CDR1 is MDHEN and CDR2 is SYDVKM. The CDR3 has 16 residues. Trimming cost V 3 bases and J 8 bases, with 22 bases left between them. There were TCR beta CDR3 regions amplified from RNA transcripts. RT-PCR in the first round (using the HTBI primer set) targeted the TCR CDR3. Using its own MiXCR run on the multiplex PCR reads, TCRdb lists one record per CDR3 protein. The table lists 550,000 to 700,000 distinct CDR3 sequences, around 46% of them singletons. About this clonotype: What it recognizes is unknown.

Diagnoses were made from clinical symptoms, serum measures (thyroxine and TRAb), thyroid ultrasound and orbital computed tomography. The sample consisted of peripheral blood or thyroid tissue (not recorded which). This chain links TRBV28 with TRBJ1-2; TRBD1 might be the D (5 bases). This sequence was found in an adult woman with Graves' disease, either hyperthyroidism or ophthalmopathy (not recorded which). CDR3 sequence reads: CASSFVYGDPKWGYTF. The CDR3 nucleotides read TGTGCCAGCAGTTTCGTTTATGGGGACCCAAAATGGGGCTACACCTTC.